The 9 T cell receptor beta chains below were found in one sample sequenced in a study of blood T cell repertoires in COVID-19. Measured with immunoSEQ multiplex PCR; TCRdb has only the in-frame clones, and not every one. The repertoire holds more than 65,000 clones, with 75% to 80% as singletons. Sequencing was carried out using peripheral blood. Receptors originate from a human donor in a cohort sampled during active COVID-19.

The chain carries TRBV6-1 and TRBJ1-2; weak D call: TRBD1 (6 bases). V was clipped by 3 bases and J by 0 bases, with 14 bases between them. This CDR3 is 16 amino acids long. The V gene's germline CDR1 is MNHNS and CDR2 SASEGT. CDR3 residues: CASSEIGTPANYGYTF. CDR3 DNA: TGTGCCAGCAGTGAGATAGGGACACCAGCTAACTATGGCTACACCTTC.

This chain joins TRBV6-5 and TRBJ1-2; no clear D gene. Germline V lookup: CDR1 MNHEY, CDR2 SVGAGI. V shed 2 bases and J shed 3 bases, with 10 bases lying between them. The CDR3 covers 14 residues. The CDR3 coding sequence is TGTGCCAGCAGTTACCAATACGGGGACTATGGCTACACCTTC. Translation gives CASSYQYGDYGYTF.

CDR3 protein: CASSYPTPGGHEQYF. CDR3 nucleotides: TGTGCCAGCAGTTACCCGACTCCCGGCGGGCACGAGCAGTACTTC. This chain joins TRBV6-2 or TRBV6-3 and TRBJ2-7, with a weak D call TRBD2 (5 bases). This CDR3 region has 15 residues. The germline CDR1 and CDR2 sequences are MNHEY and SVGEGT. V was pared by 2 bases and J by 5 bases, with 16 bases between.

In its sample, this clone was seen many times. The CDR3 spells CASSYRDRAHEQYF. In DNA, the CDR3 is TGCGCCAGCAGCTACCGGGACAGGGCCCACGAGCAGTACTTC. The rearrangement uses TRBV5-1 and TRBJ2-7, with 9 bases lining up with TRBD1. The CDR3 spans 14 residues. Germline V gene lookup returns CDR1 SGHRS and CDR2 YFSETQ. The trim removed 3 bases at V and 5 bases at J, leaving 6 bases unmatched.

The gene calls are TRBV5-1 and TRBJ1-5; the match to TRBD1 covers 9 bases. Germline-derived CDR1 and CDR2 are SGHRS and YFSETQ. The CDR3 has 15 residues. J was trimmed by 6 bases and V by 0 bases; bases with no gene match: 4. As DNA, the CDR3 is TGCGCCAGCAGCTTGGCCGGGGACAGGGCTCAGCCCCAGCATTTT. Protein: CASSLAGDRAQPQHF.

The J gene is TRBJ2-7, the V gene TRBV7-9, with D maybe TRBD1 (6 bases). Trimming removed 5 bases at V and 1 base at J, with 15 bases between. The CDR3 consists of 15 residues. Germline-derived CDR1 and CDR2 are SEHNR and FQNEAQ (reference sequence). The CDR3 here is CASSQRIGGSYEQYF. DNA for the CDR3: TGTGCCAGCAGCCAACGGATAGGGGGATCCTACGAGCAGTACTTC. Full variable domain (remainder filled in from reference TRBV7-9 and TRBJ2-7): DTGVSQNPRHKITKRGQNVTFRCDPISEHNRLYWYRQTLGQGPEFLTYFQNEAQLEKSRLLSDRFSAERPKGSFSTLEIQRTEQGDSAMYLCASSQRIGGSYEQYFGPGTRLTVT.

This clone turned up a few times. Other nucleotide sequences from this sample produce the same CDR3. V usage is TRBV19 and J usage is TRBJ2-2; no clear D. Germline CDR1 is LNHDA and CDR2 is SQIVND (reference sequence). This CDR3 region has 11 residues. Between the trimmed V and J ends, which lost 4 bases and 6 bases, there was a span of 3 bases. Here the CDR3 reads CASSTSGELFF. The CDR3 DNA reads TGTGCCAGTAGTACCTCCGGGGAGCTGTTTTTT.

The genes are TRBV19 and TRBJ2-2; D may be TRBD1 (6 bases). The length of the CDR3 is 14 residues. V was pared by 10 bases and J by 5 bases, with 17 bases between. The germline V gene has CDR1 LNHDA and CDR2 SQIVND (reference sequence). The CDR3: CATTLGARTGELFF. CDR3 DNA sequence: TGTGCCACGACGCTGGGGGCGAGGACCGGGGAGCTGTTTTTT. The whole variable domain, remainder taken from reference TRBV19 and TRBJ2-2, is DGGITQSPKYLFRKEGQNVTLSCEQNLNHDAMYWYRQDPGQGLRLIYYSQIVNDFQKGDIAEGYSVSREKKESFPLTVTSAQKNPTAFYLCATTLGARTGELFFGEGSRLTVL.

This chain connects TRBV10-3 to TRBJ2-1; TRBD2 agrees at 9 bases. There are 13 residues in the CDR3. Per the germline V gene, CDR1 is ENHRY and CDR2 is SYGVKD. Unmatched junction bases numbered 3, after V lost 8 bases and J lost 4 bases. The CDR3 DNA follows: TGTGCCATCTCTAGCGGGGAGTACAATGAGCAGTTCTTC. This codes for CAISSGEYNEQFF.